One and the same sample provided the 25 T cell receptor beta chains below, sequenced in a study of blood T cell repertoires in COVID-19. Sequenced by immunoSEQ multiplex PCR; TCRdb stores in-frame clones only, minus some. The sample consists of about 26,000 clones, roughly 90% of them appearing once. Sequencing used peripheral blood. The receptors shown here come from a human donor in a cohort sampled during active COVID-19.

The rearrangement links TRBV18 to TRBJ1-1; D may be TRBD1 (5 bases). This CDR3 region has 14 residues. CDR1 KGHSH and CDR2 LQKENI come from the germline V gene. The V end was cut by 1 base, the J end by 4 bases, with 10 bases between. Here the CDR3 DNA reads TGTGCCAGCTCACCACAGGGGCTCGGCACTGAAGCTTTCTTT. It is translated as CASSPQGLGTEAFF. Drawing the rest from reference TRBV18 and TRBJ1-1, the complete variable domain is NAGVMQNPRHLVRRRGQEARLRCSPMKGHSHVYWYRQLPEEGLKFMVYLQKENIIDESGMPKERFSAEFPKEGPSILRIQQVVRGDSAAYFCASSPQGLGTEAFFGQGTRLTVV.

This clone appeared a single time. The rearrangement links TRBV5-4 to TRBJ2-1; TRBD1 is a possible D gene (7 bases). In germline, CDR1 is SGHNT, CDR2 YYREEE (reference sequence). Deletions cut 7 bases from V and 5 bases from J, with 16 bases between. This CDR3 has 14 amino acids. CDR3 in amino acids: CASAFRGADNEQFF. The CDR3 DNA follows: TGTGCCAGCGCCTTCAGGGGGGCGGACAATGAGCAGTTCTTC.

The chain carries TRBV19 and TRBJ1-6; D not resolved. The V gene's germline CDR1 is LNHDA and CDR2 SQIVND (reference sequence). The length of the CDR3 is 15 residues. V was pared by 10 bases and J by 3 bases, with 16 bases between. The CDR3 nucleotides read TGTGCCATTCGAGGTGGCAGAAACTATAATTCACCCCTCCACTTT. Translation: CAIRGGRNYNSPLHF.

This clone has just one count. V is TRBV29-1 and J is TRBJ1-2, with D possibly TRBD1 on 6 matching bases. Germline CDR1 is SQVTM and CDR2 is ANQGSEA. The CDR3 is made up of 14 amino acids. V was clipped by 0 bases and J by 3 bases, with 11 bases between them. The CDR3 region has the DNA TGCAGCGTTGAAGATATAGGGGGAGACTATGGCTACACCTTC. This encodes CSVEDIGGDYGYTF.

The chain uses TRBV5-4 and TRBJ1-5; D is unclear. Looked up from germline, CDR1 is SGHNT and CDR2 is YYREEE (reference sequence). The germline V and J ends were trimmed by 0 bases and 4 bases, with 5 bases remaining between them. There are 13 residues in the CDR3. The CDR3 loop is CASSLAGNQPQHF. DNA for the CDR3: TGTGCCAGCAGCTTGGCCGGGAATCAGCCCCAGCATTTT.

J is TRBJ2-5 and V is TRBV7-9, with 8 bases that match TRBD1. Trimming took 8 bases from V and 0 from J; bases not matched to a gene: 8. The CDR3 has 15 amino acids. CDR1 is SEHNR, CDR2 FQNEAQ, per germline (reference sequence). In nucleotides, the CDR3 is TGTGCCAGCCTCCCGGGACAGGCGTACCAAGAGACCCAGTACTTC. It translates to CASLPGQAYQETQYF.

This chain joins TRBV7-3 and TRBJ2-4, with D possibly matching TRBD2 (6 bases). The CDR3 has 13 residues. The germline CDR1 and CDR2 sequences are SGHTA and FQGTGA. V lost 2 bases to trimming and J lost 8 bases, with 10 bases between them. This CDR3 reads CASSLGGGDIQYF. The CDR3 bases are TGTGCCAGCAGCTTAGGAGGAGGGGACATTCAGTACTTC.

The CDR3 is CASSPTPGQGGLWSTIYF. CDR3 nucleotide sequence: TGTGCCAGCAGTCCAACCCCCGGGCAGGGGGGACTTTGGAGCACCATATATTTT. This chain uses TRBV6-2 or TRBV6-3 with TRBJ1-3; 7 bases map to TRBD1. The CDR3 sequence is 18 residues long. V was clipped by 5 bases and J by 9 bases; unmatched bases: 22. Per germline, CDR1 MNHEY and CDR2 SVGEGT.

The rearrangement joins TRBV7-6 to TRBJ2-2; 10 positions agree with TRBD2. Germline V gene sequence: CDR1 SGHVS, CDR2 FNYEAQ. The CDR3 sequence is 14 residues long. V shed 11 bases, J shed 8 bases, and the junction held 11 bases outside the gene matches. The CDR3 DNA reads as TGTGCCTTTGGCAGAGCGGGGGGGCCTGGGGAGCTGTTTTTT. Encoded protein: CAFGRAGGPGELFF. Based on the CDR3 plus reference TRBV7-6 and TRBJ2-2, the full variable domain is GAGVSQSPRYKVTKRGQDVALRCDPISGHVSLYWYRQALGQGPEFLTYFNYEAQQDKSGLPNDRFSAERPEGSISTLTIQRTEQRDSAMYRCAFGRAGGPGELFFGEGSRLTVL.

This chain uses TRBV6-5 with TRBJ2-1; TRBD1 might be the D (7 bases). Germline assignment: CDR1 MNHEY and CDR2 SVGAGI. Trimming pared 7 bases from V and 9 bases from J, leaving 19 bases between. The CDR3 contains 14 residues. The CDR3 DNA sequence: TGTGCCAGCATTCGGTCAGGGGGGTTGGGTGAGCAGTTCTTC. It codes for CASIRSGGLGEQFF.

V gene TRBV7-6 combines with J gene TRBJ1-1; the D gene is possibly TRBD1 (6 bases). Germline loops: CDR1 SGHVS, CDR2 FNYEAQ. Deletions cut 4 bases from V and 2 bases from J, with 17 bases between. The CDR3 contains 16 residues. CDR3 DNA sequence: TGTGCCAGCAGCTCATCATTACAGGGACCAAACACTGAAGCTTTCTTT. This translates into CASSSSLQGPNTEAFF.

The chain recombines TRBV27 with TRBJ2-5, with D maybe TRBD2 (6 bases). CDR3 length: 13 amino acids. Germline assignment: CDR1 MNHEY and CDR2 SMNVEV (reference sequence). Trimming pared 6 bases from V and 2 bases from J, leaving 10 bases between. CDR3 nucleotide sequence: TGTGCCAGCAGGCGGGGACCACAAGAGACCCAGTACTTC. It yields the protein CASRRGPQETQYF.

V is TRBV10-1 and J is TRBJ2-7; D might be TRBD1 (6 bases). Germline V CDR1 and CDR2: WNHNN, SYGVQD (reference sequence). This CDR3 has 14 residues. V lost 2 bases and J 3 bases, leaving 11 bases between the germline ends. CDR3 bases: TGCGCCAGCAGTGAGGGGCAGGGGTTCTACGAGCAGTACTTC. This translates into CASSEGQGFYEQYF.

The chain combines TRBV19 with TRBJ1-2; 7 bases agree with TRBD1. From germline, CDR1 is LNHDA and CDR2 SQIVND (reference sequence). V lost 7 bases and J lost 2; bases outside the gene matches: 1. The CDR3 is 12 amino acids. The CDR3 sequence: CASTRGNYGYTF. DNA of the CDR3: TGTGCCAGTACCAGGGGGAACTATGGCTACACCTTC.

The J gene is TRBJ1-2, the V gene TRBV19; TRBD1 matches at 8 bases. Trimming at V came to 6 bases and at J to 4 bases, leaving 4 bases not matched to a gene. CDR1 is LNHDA and CDR2 is SQIVND in the germline V gene (reference sequence). This CDR3 spans 13 amino acids. DNA for the CDR3: TGTGCCAGTAGCCCCACAGGGGGCTATGGCTACACCTTC. It translates to CASSPTGGYGYTF.

The chain recombines TRBV18 with TRBJ1-4; D might be TRBD1 (5 bases). This CDR3 has 17 amino acids. V gave up 4 bases and J gave up 3 bases, with 18 bases separating them. Germline V gives CDR1 KGHSH, CDR2 LQKENI. This chain's CDR3 is CASSQGILVSSNEKLFF. The CDR3 DNA is TGTGCCAGCTCACAGGGGATTCTCGTATCTTCTAATGAAAAACTGTTTTTT.

The V gene is TRBV7-9, the J gene TRBJ2-5; TRBD1 aligns across 7 bases. V shed 4 bases, J shed 5 bases, and the junction held 4 bases outside the gene matches. Germline V gene data show CDR1 as SEHNR and CDR2 as FQNEAQ (reference sequence). CDR3 size: 13 residues. In DNA, the CDR3 is TGTGCCAGCAGCTATAGACAGGGTGAGACCCAGTACTTC. Encoded protein: CASSYRQGETQYF.

The chain has TRBV10-3 and TRBJ1-3; no definite D call. Germline V CDR1 and CDR2: ENHRY, SYGVKD. This CDR3 spans 14 amino acids. Trimming took off 2 bases at V and 4 bases at J, with 9 bases between the two ends. CDR3 nucleotides: TGTGCCATCAGTGAGAAGACTGAAGGAAACACCATATATTTT. As protein: CAISEKTEGNTIYF.

This chain links TRBV10-2 with TRBJ1-4; tentatively, D is TRBD1 (6 bases). Deletions cut 6 bases from V and 1 base from J, with 9 bases between. Germline V lookup: CDR1 WSHSY, CDR2 SAAADI. The CDR3 is 14 amino acids. The CDR3 region has the DNA TGCGCCAGCAGCAAGGACAGAACTAATGAAAAACTGTTTTTT. This gives the protein CASSKDRTNEKLFF.

The rearrangement uses TRBV5-1 and TRBJ1-1; weak D call: TRBD1 (5 bases). Per germline, CDR1 SGHRS and CDR2 YFSETQ. CDR3 length: 13 residues. V was trimmed by 0 bases and J by 7 bases, leaving 10 bases between them. This CDR3 reads CASSLVGEGEAFF. CDR3 DNA: TGCGCCAGCAGCTTGGTAGGGGAGGGTGAAGCTTTCTTT.

The chain carries TRBV14 and TRBJ2-7; TRBD1 is a possible D gene (7 bases). Trimming removed 5 bases at V and 1 base at J, with 21 bases between. The CDR3 is made up of 17 amino acids. Germline V CDR1 and CDR2: SGHDN, FVKESK. CDR3 loop: CASSETGRGGPSYEQYF. In DNA, the CDR3 is TGTGCCAGCAGCGAAACCGGGAGAGGGGGCCCATCCTACGAGCAGTACTTC.

This chain connects TRBV18 to TRBJ1-6, with TRBD1 matching over 9 bases. This CDR3 is built from 15 residues. Germline CDR1 is KGHSH and CDR2 is LQKENI. The trim removed 2 bases at V and 7 bases at J, leaving 3 bases unmatched. The CDR3: CASSPRDRVNSPLHF. DNA of the CDR3: TGTGCCAGCTCACCAAGGGACAGGGTGAATTCACCCCTCCACTTT.

In regard to this clone: Within the sample, other DNA sequences also encode this same CDR3. This chain links TRBV18 with TRBJ2-5; 7 nucleotides agree with TRBD1. This CDR3 has 14 amino acids. Looked up from germline, CDR1 is KGHSH and CDR2 is LQKENI. J gave up 5 bases and V 2 bases, and 5 bases lay outside the gene matches. The chain's CDR3 is CASSPGTGDETQYF. Here the CDR3 DNA reads TGTGCCAGCTCACCAGGAACAGGGGATGAGACCCAGTACTTC.

The chain couples TRBV3-1 (or the pseudogene TRBV3-2) to TRBJ2-5; TRBD2 might be the D (6 bases). Germline V gene data show CDR1 as LGHDT and CDR2 as YNNKEL (reference sequence). V lost 0 bases and J lost 5, with 13 bases in between. The CDR3 totals 15 residues. Here the CDR3 reads CASSQEGGLAETQYF. In DNA form, the CDR3 reads TGTGCCAGCAGCCAAGAGGGAGGCCTAGCGGAGACCCAGTACTTC.

V gene TRBV6-5 combines with J gene TRBJ2-7; 10 nucleotides align to TRBD1. The CDR3 consists of 15 residues. The germline gives CDR1 MNHEY, CDR2 SVGAGI. Trimming removed 7 bases from V and 4 bases from J; junction bases left unmatched: 10. CDR3 nucleotide sequence: TGTGCCAGCACCCTTACCCGACAGGGGGCTTACGAGCAGTACTTC. It yields the protein CASTLTRQGAYEQYF.